The next 25 T cell receptor beta chains were all read from a single sample in a study. TCRdb re-analysed the RT-PCR reads in MiXCR, keeping a single row per CDR3 protein. Of more than 550,000 distinct CDR3 sequences detected, 13% to 15% appear once; the ten largest clones hold roughly 3.9%. Sequenced material: memory CD4+ T cells from blood. These receptors all stem from a female donor in good health, serving as a healthy control.

This clonotype came up many times. J is TRBJ2-3 and V is TRBV20-1, with D unclear. Germline V gene lookup returns CDR1 DFQATT and CDR2 SNEGSKA (reference sequence). The CDR3 loop spans 11 amino acids. With 3 bases removed from V and 5 bases from J, the gap between germline ends came to 6 bases. CDR3 nucleotide sequence: TGCAGTGCTAGGCTCGGAGATACGCAGTATTTT. This sequence encodes CSARLGDTQYF.

This clonotype was counted between two and nine times. The chain couples TRBV28 to TRBJ2-3; D uncertain. This CDR3 region has 11 residues. CDR1 is MDHEN and CDR2 is SYDVKM in the germline V gene. Trimming cost V 6 bases and J 6 bases, with 7 bases left between them. The CDR3, as DNA: TGTGCCAGCAGGGTCAAGGATACGCAGTATTTT. It translates to CASRVKDTQYF.

This clonotype has a count of ten or more. The rearrangement joins TRBV5-1 to TRBJ2-7; TRBD1 aligns across 8 bases. CDR3 length: 15 residues. In germline, CDR1 is SGHRS, CDR2 YFSETQ. V shed 7 bases, J shed 1 base, and the junction held 10 bases outside the gene matches. CDR3 sequence: CASETGTGSSYEQYF. For the CDR3, the DNA is TGCGCCAGCGAGACAGGGACAGGAAGTTCCTACGAGCAGTACTTC.

This clonotype occurred a few times. The genes are TRBV3-1 and TRBJ2-1; 10 bases align to TRBD2. Germline CDR1 LGHDT, CDR2 YNNKEL (reference sequence). V shed 5 bases and J 7 bases; nucleotides not matched to a gene: 8. The CDR3 covers 15 residues. The CDR3 DNA reads TGTGCCAGCAGCTCCGGGCTAGCGGGAGAGAATGAGCAGTTCTTC. Its protein product is CASSSGLAGENEQFF.

The sample holds a few counts of this clonotype. This chain joins TRBV7-2 and TRBJ1-6; 9 bases match TRBD1. The V gene end was trimmed by 5 bases and the J gene end by 8 bases; junction bases not matched to a gene: 4. Germline V CDR1 and CDR2: SGHTA, FQGNSA. This CDR3 is 14 amino acids long. The CDR3 DNA is TGTGCCAGCAGCCAGGGACAGGGTTATTCACCCCTCCACTTT. As protein: CASSQGQGYSPLHF.

J is TRBJ2-3 and V is TRBV6-1, with 9 bases that match TRBD1. This CDR3 spans 14 amino acids. V shed 4 bases and J 5 bases; nucleotides not matched to a gene: 4. Germline V CDR1 and CDR2: MNHNS, SASEGT. DNA of the CDR3: TGTGCCAGCAGTGGAACGGGACAGGGAGATACGCAGTATTTT. Encoded protein: CASSGTGQGDTQYF.

In this sample, this clonotype turned up a few times. The V call is TRBV20-1, the J call TRBJ2-1; D gene unclear. Per germline, CDR1 DFQATT and CDR2 SNEGSKA (reference sequence). Trimming took off 7 bases at V and 5 bases at J, with 9 bases between the two ends. The CDR3 totals 11 residues. CDR3 amino acids: CSEMPHNEQFF. The CDR3 DNA follows: TGCAGTGAGATGCCCCACAATGAGCAGTTCTTC.

This clonotype was observed a few times. The V gene is TRBV9, the J gene TRBJ2-3, with 8 bases aligning to TRBD1. The trim removed 0 bases at V and 1 base at J, leaving 4 bases unmatched. Per the germline V gene, CDR1 is SGDLS and CDR2 is YYNGEE. The CDR3 loop spans 16 amino acids. The CDR3 loop is CASSVGQGTGTDTQYF. DNA for the CDR3: TGTGCCAGCAGCGTAGGACAGGGGACAGGCACAGATACGCAGTATTTT.

V gene TRBV11-3 combines with J gene TRBJ2-1; 12 bases line up with TRBD2. J lost 8 bases, V lost 0 bases, and 8 bases had no gene match. The germline V gene encodes CDR1 SGHNT and CDR2 YENEEA. This CDR3 contains 17 residues. CDR3 sequence: CASSLDRLAGGLHEQFF. The CDR3 DNA reads TGTGCCAGCAGCTTAGATCGCCTAGCGGGAGGGCTTCATGAGCAGTTCTTC.

This clonotype was seen only a few times. CDR3 residues: CASSPAGGRNEQFF. Written as DNA, the CDR3 is TGTGCCAGCTCACCAGCAGGGGGCCGAAATGAGCAGTTCTTC. This sequence joins TRBV18 and TRBJ2-1, with 8 bases fitting TRBD1. The CDR3 runs to 14 residues. V was clipped by 2 bases and J by 7 bases; unmatched bases: 4. Germline lookup yields CDR1 KGHSH and CDR2 LQKENI.

The rearrangement joins TRBV28 to TRBJ2-7, with TRBD2 matching 11 bases. The CDR3 sequence is 18 residues long. With 2 bases clipped from V and 0 bases from J, the junction kept 9 bases outside the gene matches. CDR1 is MDHEN and CDR2 is SYDVKM in the germline V gene. Written as DNA, the CDR3 is TGTGCCAGCAGTTTAGTTGGGACTAGCGGTTATAACTCCTACGAGCAGTACTTC. Translating it yields CASSLVGTSGYNSYEQYF.

This clonotype was detected only a few times. The genes are TRBV28 and TRBJ1-5; D not resolved. Trimming left V 8 bases short and J 0 bases short, with 17 bases between. The CDR3 runs to 16 residues. Germline CDR1 is MDHEN and CDR2 is SYDVKM. In DNA, the CDR3 is TGTGCCAGCCATGTTGGAGGTGGTTATAGCAATCAGCCCCAGCATTTT. Residues: CASHVGGGYSNQPQHF. Full variable domain (remainder filled in from reference TRBV28 and TRBJ1-5): DVKVTQSSRYLVKRTGEKVFLECVQDMDHENMFWYRQDPGLGLRLIYFSYDVKMKEKGDIPEGYSVSREKKERFSLILESASTNQTSMYLCASHVGGGYSNQPQHFGDGTRLSIL.

This clonotype appeared a few times. V is TRBV5-1 and J is TRBJ2-3; D uncertain. Germline V gene data show CDR1 as SGHRS and CDR2 as YFSETQ. The CDR3 sequence is 14 residues long. Trimming removed 4 bases at V and 4 bases at J, with 13 bases between. CDR3 sequence: CASSPGVEADTQYF. The DNA for the CDR3 is TGCGCCAGCAGCCCAGGCGTTGAAGCAGATACGCAGTATTTT.

The J gene is TRBJ2-7, the V gene TRBV6-5, with a tentative D call TRBD1 (6 bases). There are 17 residues in the CDR3. V gave up 2 bases and J gave up 5 bases, with 22 bases separating them. Germline CDR1 is MNHEY and CDR2 is SVGAGI. CDR3 loop: CASSYPNGQLDRNEQYF. CDR3 nucleotides: TGTGCCAGCAGTTACCCCAATGGACAGCTGGACCGGAACGAGCAGTACTTC.

This clonotype occurred many times. V usage is TRBV5-1 and J usage is TRBJ2-7; D is undetermined. The CDR3 has 14 amino acids. V was trimmed by 0 bases and J by 0 bases, leaving 7 bases between them. Germline lookup yields CDR1 SGHRS and CDR2 YFSETQ. CDR3 loop: CASSLEALSYEQYF. CDR3 nucleotide sequence: TGCGCCAGCAGCTTGGAAGCGCTCTCCTACGAGCAGTACTTC. Combining the CDR3 with reference TRBV5-1 and TRBJ2-7 gives the whole variable domain KAGVTQTPRYLIKTRGQQVTLSCSPISGHRSVSWYQQTPGQGLQFLFEYFSETQRNKGNFPGRFSGRQFSNSRSEMNVSTLELGDSALYLCASSLEALSYEQYFGPGTRLTVT.

Many counts were recorded for this clonotype. The rearrangement joins TRBV12-3 or TRBV12-4 to TRBJ2-3; 7 bases align to TRBD1. J was trimmed by 2 bases and V by 5 bases; bases with no gene match: 7. The CDR3 extends over 15 amino acids. The CDR3 spells CASSLGTEITDTQYF. The CDR3 DNA sequence: TGTGCCAGCAGTCTCGGGACAGAGATCACAGATACGCAGTATTTT.

The V and J genes are TRBV12-3 or TRBV12-4 and TRBJ2-2, with D hard to call. Between the trimmed V and J ends, which lost 7 bases and 0 bases, there was a span of 9 bases. The CDR3 runs 14 residues. The CDR3 is CASKSATNTGELFF. The CDR3 nucleotides are TGTGCCAGCAAGAGTGCAACGAACACCGGGGAGCTGTTTTTT.

This clonotype appeared a few times. The chain recombines TRBV3-1 with TRBJ1-2; D gene uncertain. V was cut by 0 bases and J by 8 bases, with 7 bases left in between. The CDR3 consists of 12 residues. Germline V gene sequence: CDR1 LGHDT, CDR2 YNNKEL (reference sequence). CDR3 DNA: TGTGCCAGCAGCCAAGACCGCCGCGGCTACACCTTC. It codes for CASSQDRRGYTF.

This clonotype was detected many times. This chain joins TRBV25-1 and TRBJ2-2; 7 nucleotides agree with TRBD1. This CDR3 contains 15 residues. Germline V gene lookup returns CDR1 MGHDK and CDR2 SYGVNS. The trim removed 2 bases at V and 6 bases at J, leaving 6 bases unmatched. The CDR3 here is CASSEAKGAAGELFF. DNA for the CDR3: TGTGCCAGCAGTGAAGCAAAGGGGGCTGCCGGGGAGCTGTTTTTT. Filled out from reference TRBV25-1 and TRBJ2-2, the complete variable domain reads EADIYQTPRYLVIGTGKKITLECSQTMGHDKMYWYQQDPGMELHLIHYSYGVNSTEKGDLSSESTVSRIRTEHFPLTLESARPSHTSQYLCASSEAKGAAGELFFGEGSRLTVL.

J is TRBJ2-5 and V is TRBV18, with no clear D. CDR1 and CDR2 (germline): KGHSH, LQKENI. CDR3 length equals 13 residues. V was shortened by 0 bases and J by 5 bases, with 7 bases between the two germline ends. CDR3 loop: CASSPPAAETQYF. Written as DNA, the CDR3 is TGTGCCAGCTCACCACCGGCCGCGGAGACCCAGTACTTC.

This clonotype was counted between two and nine times. The V call is TRBV12-3 or TRBV12-4, the J call TRBJ2-2; 11 bases agree with TRBD2. V shed 5 bases and J 4 bases; nucleotides not matched to a gene: 3. This CDR3 has 15 residues. The CDR3: CASSVLAGVTGELFF. Written as DNA, the CDR3 is TGTGCCAGCAGTGTACTAGCGGGAGTCACCGGGGAGCTGTTTTTT.

The chain has TRBV25-1 and TRBJ1-1; D ambiguous. Germline-derived CDR1 and CDR2 are MGHDK and SYGVNS. The CDR3 totals 12 residues. The germline V and J ends were trimmed by 1 base and 11 bases, with 11 bases remaining between them. CDR3 in DNA: TGTGCCAGCAGTGAATGGGGAGAAGGGGCTTTCTTT. Amino acids: CASSEWGEGAFF.

The genes are TRBV28 and TRBJ2-2; 7 nucleotides agree with TRBD1. V dropped 6 bases and J dropped 3; count of bases not matched to a gene: 13. The CDR3 sequence is 17 residues long. Germline CDR1 and CDR2: MDHEN and SYDVKM. The CDR3 spells CASSITLGTGDTGELFF. Written as DNA, the CDR3 is TGTGCCAGCAGCATTACCCTAGGAACAGGGGACACCGGGGAGCTGTTTTTT.

The rearrangement joins TRBV5-1 to TRBJ2-3; 7 bases are shared with TRBD1. CDR1 is SGHRS and CDR2 is YFSETQ in the germline V gene. The CDR3 runs 15 residues. With V trimmed by 3 bases and J by 6 bases, 10 bases remained unmatched. The CDR3 DNA sequence: TGCGCCAGCAGCTGGGGGACAGCTGGTAGGGATACGCAGTATTTT. Protein: CASSWGTAGRDTQYF.

This clonotype was seen more than once but under ten times. At one end the junction does not follow the germline gene, possibly because of a read error. The rearrangement uses TRBV12-3 or TRBV12-4 and TRBJ2-5, with D perhaps matching TRBD2 (6 bases). The CDR3 is made up of 13 amino acids. The DNA for the CDR3 is TGTGCCAGCAGTCCTACCGCTGGACCTGGGAGGAGCTTC. Encoded protein: CASSPTAGPGRSF.